The 2 T cell receptor beta chains below come from one sample, sequenced in a study of shared clonotypes between healthy human individuals. Data came from immunoSEQ multiplex PCR; TCRdb stores just in-frame clones and leaves some out. The sample comprises 980,000 or so clones, over 75% of which are singletons, and over 1.3% rests with the top ten. The sample consisted of memory CD4+ T cells sorted from blood. Subset denoted: CD45RA-negative fraction. These receptors were taken from a young man in good health.

V and J are TRBV7-2 and TRBJ1-5; maybe TRBD1 (5 bases). The germline V gene has CDR1 SGHTA and CDR2 FQGNSA. The CDR3 is 13 residues long. The germline V and J ends were trimmed by 3 bases and 11 bases, with 14 bases remaining between them. The CDR3 sequence: CASSFRDLGTQHF. The DNA for the CDR3 is TGTGCCAGCAGCTTCAGGGATTTGGGGACCCAGCATTTT.

DNA for the CDR3: TGTGCCATCACTGGAGGGGGTGGAAACAATGAGCAGTTCTTC. It is translated as CAITGGGGNNEQFF. This chain uses TRBV10-3 with TRBJ2-1, with D perhaps TRBD1 or TRBD2 (6 bases each). Between the trimmed V and J ends, which lost 7 bases and 5 bases, there was a span of 15 bases. The CDR3 contains 14 residues. Germline V gene data show CDR1 as ENHRY and CDR2 as SYGVKD.